This TCR beta chain appears in the sequencing data of a study of tissue T cells after allogeneic stem cell transplantation. The study's findings and limits: Shared clones across patients were few; motif clustering revealed tissue-specific shared signatures. Which tissue TCRs were alloreactive or antigen-specific was not determined. Some clones might be persisting host cells. Within patients, tissue anatomy strongly shaped TCR repertoire composition.

Time point here: mouse harvest day 7 after allogeneic transplant. Tail vein injection delivered 10^7 T-cell-depleted bone marrow cells and 10^6 splenic CD5+ T cells. B6 (H2b) cells into BALB/c (H2d) mice; tissues taken at day 7 or 14. With 4 bases clipped from V and 0 bases from J, the junction kept 2 bases outside the gene matches. This CDR3 is 15 amino acids long. The germline gives CDR1 KGHPV, CDR2 FQNQEV (reference sequence). Method: immunoSEQ multiplex PCR; TCRdb's copy keeps in-frame clones and lacks some. This sample has 1,400 or so clones, with nearly 60% found just once. The sample holds one count of this clone. As yet, its antigen is unknown. The gene names here belong to mouse. The sequence runs out 1 residue before the end of the CDR3; the remainder is reconstructed from the germline J gene.

The sequence derives from a female BALB/c mouse given C57BL/6 T cells with graft-versus-host disease after an allogeneic hematopoietic cell transplant. The sequencing input was liver tissue. V is TRBV26 and J is TRBJ2-1, with 8 bases identical to TRBD1. The sequenced part of the CDR3 DNA is TGTGCCAGCAGTCGGACAGGGTATAACTATGCTGAGCAGTTC. Protein sequence: CASSRTGYNYAEQF. The whole CDR3 sequence is CASSRTGYNYAEQFF.